Shown below are 19 T cell receptor beta chains from a single sample sequenced in a study of Graves' ophthalmopathy and Graves' hyperthyroidism. Transcripts of RNA were the source for amplifying TCR beta CDR3 regions. RT-PCR was first run with HTBI primers, then multiplex PCR in a second round. One entry per CDR3 protein, called by TCRdb with MiXCR from the multiplex PCR reads. The sample holds approximately 210,000 distinct CDR3 sequences, around 30% seen once. The material sequenced was peripheral blood. The receptor source for this set is a man in his fifties or sixties with Graves' ophthalmopathy.

This clonotype has ten or more counts. This sequence joins TRBV6-5 and TRBJ1-6, with 9 bases identical to TRBD1. The ends lost 6 bases at V and 9 bases at J; junction bases unmatched: 6. This CDR3 spans 14 amino acids. The germline V gene has CDR1 MNHEY and CDR2 SVGAGI. CDR3 coding DNA: TGTGCCAGCAGCAGGGACAGGGTGTCTTCACCCCTCCACTTT. Its translation is CASSRDRVSSPLHF.

This clonotype was counted ten times or more. This chain uses TRBV2 with TRBJ2-2; either TRBD1 or TRBD2 may supply D (5 bases each). This CDR3 contains 16 residues. Trimming left V 2 bases short and J 3 bases short, with 13 bases between. Germline V gene lookup returns CDR1 SNHLY and CDR2 FYNNEI. Here the CDR3 DNA reads TGTGCCAGCAGTGAATTACCCGGGGCGGACACCGGGGAGCTGTTTTTT. Translation gives CASSELPGADTGELFF.

The V gene is TRBV19, the J gene TRBJ1-1; the match to TRBD1 covers 8 bases. V trimming: 4 bases; J trimming: 1 base; junction bases outside the gene matches: 5. Germline CDR1 LNHDA, CDR2 SQIVND (reference sequence). There are 15 residues in the CDR3. The CDR3 DNA reads TGTGCCAGTAGTACCACAGGGGGGAGGAACACTGAAGCTTTCTTT. This gives the protein CASSTTGGRNTEAFF.

The chain links TRBV6-4 to TRBJ2-6; 9 bases map to TRBD2. Germline values: CDR1 MRHNA, CDR2 SNTAGT. This CDR3 is 16 amino acids long. The V gene end was trimmed by 4 bases and the J gene end by 1 base; junction bases not matched to a gene: 2. Here the CDR3 reads CASSGSGGSGANVLTF. CDR3 nucleotides: TGTGCCAGCAGTGGTAGCGGGGGTTCTGGGGCCAACGTCCTGACTTTC.

This clonotype has a count of ten or more. The chain carries TRBV3-1 and TRBJ2-7, with 11 bases lining up with TRBD1. The V and J ends lost 3 bases and 6 bases, in that order; junction bases with no gene match: 4. Germline V CDR1 and CDR2: LGHDT, YNNKEL (reference sequence). The CDR3 runs to 14 residues. This CDR3 is CASSQPGQGGEQYF. CDR3 nucleotide sequence: TGTGCCAGCAGCCAGCCGGGACAGGGGGGCGAGCAGTACTTC.

DNA of the CDR3: TGTGCCAGCAGCGCCCCCCGGGACAGCTCACCACAAGAGACCCAGTACTTC. As protein: CASSAPRDSSPQETQYF. The chain couples TRBV11-1 to TRBJ2-5; TRBD1 matches 7 bases. Germline CDR1 reads SGHAT; CDR2 reads FQDESV (reference sequence). The CDR3 consists of 17 residues. The V gene end was trimmed by 5 bases and the J gene end by 2 bases; junction bases not matched to a gene: 14.

The CDR3 here is CASSYNHPDRISSYEQYF. CDR3 nucleotides: TGTGCCAGCAGTTACAACCACCCGGACCGTATTAGCTCCTACGAGCAGTACTTC. This sequence joins TRBV6-2 or TRBV6-3 and TRBJ2-7; D remains ambiguous. V was pared by 2 bases and J by 0 bases, with 20 bases between. CDR3 length equals 18 residues. Germline loops: CDR1 MNHEY, CDR2 SVGEGT.

This clonotype was seen many times. The J gene is TRBJ2-7, the V gene TRBV28; D uncertain. V shed 9 bases and J shed 4 bases, with 19 bases lying between them. CDR1 is MDHEN and CDR2 is SYDVKM in the germline V gene. This CDR3 comprises 14 residues. The CDR3 DNA is TGTGCCAGTTCCCTACCAGTGGGGTCTTACGAGCAGTACTTC. Residues: CASSLPVGSYEQYF.

In its sample, this clonotype was seen many times. This CDR3 reads CASRPLAGGETQYF. The CDR3, as DNA: TGTGCCAGCAGGCCCTTAGCGGGAGGGGAGACCCAGTACTTC. This chain joins TRBV28 and TRBJ2-5, with 11 bases that match TRBD2. The CDR3 totals 14 residues. The V and J ends lost 6 bases and 5 bases, in that order; junction bases with no gene match: 5. Germline loops: CDR1 MDHEN, CDR2 SYDVKM.

This clonotype was seen at least ten times. The CDR3 bases are TGTGCCAGCAGTTTTGGGGGCTATCAGCCCCAGCATTTT. The encoded protein is CASSFGGYQPQHF. This sequence joins TRBV28 and TRBJ1-5; D possibly corresponds to TRBD1 (6 bases). The CDR3 consists of 13 residues. Germline CDR1 is MDHEN and CDR2 is SYDVKM. Deletions cut 3 bases from V and 5 bases from J, with 8 bases between. Drawing the rest from reference TRBV28 and TRBJ1-5, the complete variable domain is DVKVTQSSRYLVKRTGEKVFLECVQDMDHENMFWYRQDPGLGLRLIYFSYDVKMKEKGDIPEGYSVSREKKERFSLILESASTNQTSMYLCASSFGGYQPQHFGDGTRLSIL.

This clonotype was observed many times. The V call is TRBV10-3, the J call TRBJ2-5, with D possibly matching TRBD1 (6 bases). Germline values: CDR1 ENHRY, CDR2 SYGVKD. The V and J ends lost 4 bases and 3 bases respectively, with 9 bases between them. This CDR3 has 13 amino acids. DNA for the CDR3: TGTGCCATCAGTGTATACAGGGAAGAGACCCAGTACTTC. This encodes CAISVYREETQYF.

This clonotype was detected ten times or more. The chain is built from TRBV5-1 and TRBJ1-1; 7 positions match TRBD1. Germline-derived CDR1 and CDR2 are SGHRS and YFSETQ. CDR3 length: 15 residues. After removal of 6 bases from V and 1 base from J, the junction contained 9 bases not matched to a gene. CDR3 DNA: TGCGCCAGCACCACCCGTCCAGGGGGGAACACTGAAGCTTTCTTT. Encoded protein: CASTTRPGGNTEAFF.

This clonotype was seen repeatedly, ten times or more. The chain links TRBV24-1 to TRBJ2-5, with D possibly TRBD2 on 6 matching bases. The V gene lost 9 bases and the J gene lost 0 bases, with 10 bases spanning the gap. Germline CDR1 is KGHDR and CDR2 is SFDVKD. The CDR3 length is 13 residues. This CDR3 reads CATGGRNQETQYF. DNA of the CDR3: TGTGCCACCGGGGGGAGGAACCAAGAGACCCAGTACTTC.

This clonotype was counted many times. As DNA, the CDR3 is TGTGCCAGCAGCCTAGGACTAGCGGCAGACACCGGGGAGCTGTTTTTT. Protein sequence: CASSLGLAADTGELFF. The chain uses TRBV6-1 and TRBJ2-2; the match to TRBD2 covers 10 bases. The junction had 7 bases not matched to a gene; V was cut back by 6 bases and J by 3 bases. The germline V gene has CDR1 MNHNS and CDR2 SASEGT. This CDR3 has 16 residues.

This clonotype was picked up many times. The chain uses TRBV28 and TRBJ2-7, with D tentatively TRBD1 (6 bases). V lost 5 bases to trimming and J lost 1 base, with 9 bases between them. Germline V lookup: CDR1 MDHEN, CDR2 SYDVKM. The CDR3 has 13 residues. The CDR3 here is CASSEQGSYEQYF. CDR3 DNA sequence: TGTGCCAGCAGTGAACAGGGATCCTACGAGCAGTACTTC.

This clonotype was counted at least ten times. The V and J genes are TRBV20-1 and TRBJ2-7; D not certain. Germline loops: CDR1 DFQATT, CDR2 SNEGSKA (reference sequence). V was pared by 2 bases and J by 2 bases, with 10 bases between. This CDR3 has 13 residues. The CDR3 loop reads CSARSRSTYEQYF. Written as DNA, the CDR3 is TGCAGTGCTAGATCGAGAAGTACCTACGAGCAGTACTTC.

This clonotype was counted many times. The limits of the CDR3 on the DNA are not certain, so only TCRdb's listed CDR3 is given. The chain is built from TRBV28 and TRBJ1-2; the table's D gene call, TRBD1, was not cross checked with the DNA. The CDR3 is 12 amino acids long, termini counted. In germline, CDR1 is MDHEN, CDR2 SYDVKM. This CDR3 is CASSPGWGTGTF.

This clonotype occurred many times. This chain links TRBV27 with TRBJ1-1; D gene ambiguous. The CDR3 covers 14 residues. Germline V gene sequence: CDR1 MNHEY, CDR2 SMNVEV (reference sequence). Trimming took 5 bases from V and 0 from J, leaving 10 bases between them. As DNA, the CDR3 is TGTGCCAGCAGTCCTGGGTGGATGAACACTGAAGCTTTCTTT. Amino acids: CASSPGWMNTEAFF.

The J gene is TRBJ2-7, the V gene TRBV6-2 or TRBV6-3; D tentatively reads TRBD1 or TRBD2 (6 bases each). The CDR3 consists of 13 residues. From germline, CDR1 is MNHEY and CDR2 SVGEGT. V dropped 9 bases and J dropped 7 bases, with 19 bases sitting between them. In nucleotides, the CDR3 is TGTGCCAGTTCCGGGACGGGGGCTTGGGAGCAGTACTTC. Protein product: CASSGTGAWEQYF.